Shown below are 13 T cell receptor beta chains from a single sample sequenced in a study of metastatic and nonmetastatic thyroid tumors. No patient had received any treatment before thyroid surgery. Via MiXCR, TCRdb re-called the PCR reads. The sample records 30,000 to 35,000 clones, 25% to 30% being singletons. Sequences were obtained from blood. The receptors originated from a female donor with papillary thyroid cancer or a benign thyroid nodule (not recorded which). Some clones in this sample may be carry-over from other donors' samples.

The CDR3 sequence: CSARDLASLNQPQHF. DNA for the CDR3: TGCAGTGCTAGAGATCTGGCCAGCCTCAATCAGCCCCAGCATTTT. This chain joins TRBV20-1 and TRBJ1-5; D ambiguous. Trimming cost V 0 bases and J 3 bases, with 12 bases left between them. Germline assignment: CDR1 DFQATT and CDR2 SNEGSKA (reference sequence). This CDR3 spans 15 amino acids.

A note on this clone: Its ends do not fully match the called genes, so a read error is possible. The rearrangement uses TRBV12-3 or TRBV12-4 and TRBJ2-5, with 9 bases lining up with TRBD2. The CDR3 covers 14 residues. The CDR3 sequence is CASSLGAGGETKSF. The CDR3 DNA is TGTGCCAGCAGTTTGGGAGCGGGAGGAGAGACCAAGTCCTTC.

V is TRBV6-1 and J is TRBJ1-2, with 7 bases identical to TRBD1. V gave up 3 bases and J gave up 4 bases; unmatched junction bases: 5. This CDR3 is built from 14 residues. Germline values: CDR1 MNHNS, CDR2 SASEGT. CDR3 in amino acids: CASSEGQGVYGYTF. Here the CDR3 DNA reads TGTGCCAGCAGTGAGGGGCAGGGGGTCTATGGCTACACCTTC.

This clone is deemed medium-sized (0.01 to 0.1%). The chain couples TRBV20-1 to TRBJ2-7; a weak D match, TRBD1 (5 bases). V was trimmed by 6 bases and J by 6 bases, leaving 15 bases between them. Germline V CDR1 and CDR2: DFQATT, SNEGSKA (reference sequence). CDR3 length: 12 amino acids. The CDR3 sequence is CSAPTVFGEQYF. CDR3 coding DNA: TGCAGTGCACCGACAGTTTTTGGCGAGCAGTACTTC.

In its sample, this clone was seen a few times. This sequence may be a read error, since a much larger clone differs from it by one base. J is TRBJ2-2 and V is TRBV7-9; D unclear. This CDR3 has 13 residues. The V gene lost 10 bases and the J gene lost 0 bases, with 9 bases spanning the gap. CDR1 is SEHNR and CDR2 is FQNEAQ in the germline V gene (reference sequence). The CDR3 nucleotides read TGTGCCAACTCGGCAACGAACACCGGGGAGCTGTTTTTT. Its protein product is CANSATNTGELFF.

This clone was counted many times. The chain is built from TRBV9 and TRBJ1-2; D gene uncertain. Germline CDR1 SGDLS, CDR2 YYNGEE. CDR3 length: 14 residues. V was shortened by 4 bases and J by 2 bases, with 12 bases between the two germline ends. The CDR3 here is CASSPSGENYGYTF. In nucleotides, the CDR3 is TGTGCCAGCAGCCCCTCTGGGGAGAACTATGGCTACACCTTC.

In this sample, this clone is medium-sized (0.01 to 0.1%). V is TRBV28 and J is TRBJ2-7; D may be TRBD2 (7 bases). V was clipped by 7 bases and J by 6 bases, with 16 bases between them. The CDR3 length is 13 residues. Germline CDR1 is MDHEN and CDR2 is SYDVKM. In nucleotides, the CDR3 is TGTGCCAGCATCTCGGGGGGCCCTCCCGAGCAGTACTTC. Translated, it gives CASISGGPPEQYF.

This clone is classed as medium-sized. This chain links TRBV15 with TRBJ2-3, with 8 nucleotides matching TRBD2. CDR3 length: 16 amino acids. The V segment lost 0 bases and the J segment 3 bases; nucleotides outside the gene matches: 5. Germline V gives CDR1 LNHNV, CDR2 YYDKDF (reference sequence). The CDR3 is CATSRDGERGTDTQYF. In DNA form, the CDR3 reads TGTGCCACCAGCAGAGATGGGGAGCGGGGGACAGATACGCAGTATTTT.

This clone is classed as medium-sized (0.01 to 0.1%). The V call is TRBV11-2, the J call TRBJ2-7; D is uncertain. Germline CDR1 and CDR2: SGHAT and FQNNGV. V lost 3 bases, J lost 3 bases, and 6 bases lay in between. The CDR3 runs 12 residues. CDR3 sequence reads: CASSFSVYEQYF. DNA of the CDR3: TGTGCCAGCAGCTTCTCTGTCTACGAGCAGTACTTC.

This clone was found many times. The V and J genes are TRBV9 and TRBJ2-2; 7 bases map to TRBD1. Unmatched junction bases numbered 6, after V lost 4 bases and J lost 3 bases. Germline loops: CDR1 SGDLS, CDR2 YYNGEE. The length of the CDR3 is 15 residues. CDR3 in amino acids: CASSPRQGDTGELFF. CDR3 nucleotides: TGTGCCAGCAGCCCCCGGCAGGGGGACACCGGGGAGCTGTTTTTT.

This clone was seen at least ten times. The chain carries TRBV2 and TRBJ1-1; 8 bases map to TRBD1. Germline values: CDR1 SNHLY, CDR2 FYNNEI. J lost 2 bases, V lost 4 bases, and 6 bases had no gene match. The CDR3 length is 15 residues. Here the CDR3 DNA reads TGTGCCAGCAGTGTCCCGGGACAGGCCAACACTGAAGCTTTCTTT. It codes for CASSVPGQANTEAFF.

This clone occurred a few times. The gene calls are TRBV2 and TRBJ1-6; tentative D call: TRBD1 (5 bases). V lost 4 bases and J lost 8, with 12 bases in between. Germline V gives CDR1 SNHLY, CDR2 FYNNEI. The CDR3 extends over 14 amino acids. CDR3 coding DNA: TGTGCCAGCAGTGCAGAGGGGACGCATTCACCCCTCCACTTT. Its translation is CASSAEGTHSPLHF.

The chain is built from TRBV4-1 and TRBJ2-5; TRBD2 aligns across 12 bases. CDR3 length equals 15 residues. Looked up from germline, CDR1 is MGHRA and CDR2 is YSYEKL. The CDR3 region is CASIQASGGAETQYF. CDR3 in DNA: TGCGCTAGTATCCAGGCTAGCGGGGGGGCGGAGACCCAGTACTTC.